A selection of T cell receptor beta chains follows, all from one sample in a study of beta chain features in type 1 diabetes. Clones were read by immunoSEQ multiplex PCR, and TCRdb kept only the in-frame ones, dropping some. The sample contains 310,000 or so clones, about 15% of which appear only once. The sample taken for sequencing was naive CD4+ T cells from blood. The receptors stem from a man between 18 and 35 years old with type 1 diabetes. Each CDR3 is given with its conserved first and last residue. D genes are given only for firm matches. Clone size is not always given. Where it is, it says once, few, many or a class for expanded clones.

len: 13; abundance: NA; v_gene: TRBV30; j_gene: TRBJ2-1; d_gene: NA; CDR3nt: TGTGCCTGGAGGTACGTCCCAGGGAATGAGCAGTTCTTC; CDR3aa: CAWRYVPGNEQFF
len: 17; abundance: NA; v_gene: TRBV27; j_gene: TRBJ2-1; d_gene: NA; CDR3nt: TGTGCCAGCAGAACATACACGTGGCGGGACTCCTACAATGAGCAGTTCTTC; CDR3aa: CASRTYTWRDSYNEQFF
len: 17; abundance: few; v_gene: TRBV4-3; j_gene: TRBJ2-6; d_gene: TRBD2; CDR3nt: TGCGCCAGCAGCCAGGTCCGGGAGGGGTCTGGGGCCAACGTCCTGACTTTC; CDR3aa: CASSQVREGSGANVLTF
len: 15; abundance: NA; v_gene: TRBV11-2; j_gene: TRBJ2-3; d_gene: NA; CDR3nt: TGTGCCAGCAGCCCGACAGGTTTGTCCACAGATACGCAGTATTTT; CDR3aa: CASSPTGLSTDTQYF
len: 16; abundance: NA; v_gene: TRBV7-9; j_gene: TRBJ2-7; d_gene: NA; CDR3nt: TGTGCCAGCAGCCACCCATTGGAGGAGCGACCCTACGAGCAGTACTTC; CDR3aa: CASSHPLEERPYEQYF
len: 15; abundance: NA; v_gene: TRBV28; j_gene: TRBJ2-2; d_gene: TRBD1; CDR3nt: TGTGCCAGCAGTTTACGGGACAGGGTGGCCGGGGAGCTGTTTTTT; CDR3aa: CASSLRDRVAGELFF
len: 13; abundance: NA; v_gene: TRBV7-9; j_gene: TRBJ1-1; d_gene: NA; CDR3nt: TGTGCCAGCAGCTTTAAGGGGGAACCTGAAGCTTTCTTT; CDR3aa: CASSFKGEPEAFF
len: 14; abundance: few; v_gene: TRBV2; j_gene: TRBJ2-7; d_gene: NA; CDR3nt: TGTGCCAGCAGCAGACAGGAACTTTCCTACGAGCAGTACTTC; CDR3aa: CASSRQELSYEQYF
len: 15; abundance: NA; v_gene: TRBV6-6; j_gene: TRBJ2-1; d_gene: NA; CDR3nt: TGTGCCAGCAAAACACAACAGACCCTTTACAATGAGCAGTTCTTC; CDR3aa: CASKTQQTLYNEQFF
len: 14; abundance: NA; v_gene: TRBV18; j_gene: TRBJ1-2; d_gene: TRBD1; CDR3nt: TGTGCCAGCTCACCCAATGGACAGGGTGAAGGCTACACCTTC; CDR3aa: CASSPNGQGEGYTF
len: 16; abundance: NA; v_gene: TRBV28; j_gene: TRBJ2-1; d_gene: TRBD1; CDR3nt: TGTGCCAGCAGTGGGGGACAGCGGACGCCTTACAATGAGCAGTTCTTC; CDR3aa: CASSGGQRTPYNEQFF
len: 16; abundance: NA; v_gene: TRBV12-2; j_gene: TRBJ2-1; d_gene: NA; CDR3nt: TGTGCAAGTCGCTTAGTTGGACTAGCGGGAGGACCCCTGTACGTCTTC; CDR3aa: CASRLVGLAGGPLYVF
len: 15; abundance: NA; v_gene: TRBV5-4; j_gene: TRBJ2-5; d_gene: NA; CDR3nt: TGTGCCAGCAGCTTGCTTGGCAGATCCTCGGAGACCCAGTACTTC; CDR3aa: CASSLLGRSSETQYF
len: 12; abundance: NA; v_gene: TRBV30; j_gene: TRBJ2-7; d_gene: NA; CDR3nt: TGTGCCTGGAGCGAGTCCTCCTACGAGCAGTACTTC; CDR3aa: CAWSESSYEQYF
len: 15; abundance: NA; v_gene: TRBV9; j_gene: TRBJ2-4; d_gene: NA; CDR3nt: TGTGCCAGCAGCGTAGATGGGCTAACCAAAAACATTCAGTACTTC; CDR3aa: CASSVDGLTKNIQYF
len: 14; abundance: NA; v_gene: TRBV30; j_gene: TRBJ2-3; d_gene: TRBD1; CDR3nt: TGTGCCTGGAAGATGACAGGGGGCACAGATACGCAGTATTTT; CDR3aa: CAWKMTGGTDTQYF
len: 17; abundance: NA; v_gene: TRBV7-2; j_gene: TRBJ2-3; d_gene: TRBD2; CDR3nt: TGTGCCAGCAGCTACTGGCGGGGGGCGTTCTTAACAGATACGCAGTATTTT; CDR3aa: CASSYWRGAFLTDTQYF
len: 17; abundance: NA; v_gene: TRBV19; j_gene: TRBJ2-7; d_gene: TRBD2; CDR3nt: TGTGCCAGTAGTATAGATGGCGCGGGAGGGCCGGGGTACGAGCAGTACTTC; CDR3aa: CASSIDGAGGPGYEQYF
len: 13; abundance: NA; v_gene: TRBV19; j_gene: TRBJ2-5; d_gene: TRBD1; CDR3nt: TGTGCCAGTCGGGACAGGGGCCAAGAGACCCAGTACTTC; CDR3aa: CASRDRGQETQYF
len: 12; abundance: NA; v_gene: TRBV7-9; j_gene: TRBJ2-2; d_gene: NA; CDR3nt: TGTGCCAGCAGCTTAGAGAGCGGGGAGCTGTTTTTT; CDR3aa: CASSLESGELFF
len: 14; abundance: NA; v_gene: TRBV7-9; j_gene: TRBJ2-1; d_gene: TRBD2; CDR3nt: TGTGCCAGCACACCGACTAGCGTATACAATGAGCAGTTCTTC; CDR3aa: CASTPTSVYNEQFF
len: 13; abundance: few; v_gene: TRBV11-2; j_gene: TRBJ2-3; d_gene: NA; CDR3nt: TGTGCCAGCAGCCTCAGATACACAGATACGCAGTATTTT; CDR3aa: CASSLRYTDTQYF
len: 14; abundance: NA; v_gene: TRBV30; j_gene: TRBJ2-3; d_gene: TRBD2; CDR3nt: TGTGCCTGGAGTGTCCCTAGCGGGATTGATACGCAGTATTTT; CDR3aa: CAWSVPSGIDTQYF
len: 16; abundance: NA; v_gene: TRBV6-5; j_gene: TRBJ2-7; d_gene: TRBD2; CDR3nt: TGTGCCAGCAGTTACGCTGGTCTAGCGGCCAACTACGAGCAGTACTTC; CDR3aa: CASSYAGLAANYEQYF
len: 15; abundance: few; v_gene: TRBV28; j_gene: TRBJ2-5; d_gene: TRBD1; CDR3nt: TGTGCCAGCAGTCCGACAGGGGGATACCAAGAGACCCAGTACTTC; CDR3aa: CASSPTGGYQETQYF
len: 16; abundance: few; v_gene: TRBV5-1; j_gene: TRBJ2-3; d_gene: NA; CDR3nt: TGCGCCAGCAGCTTGGCCAGAGGAGTGATCACAGATACGCAGTATTTT; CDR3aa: CASSLARGVITDTQYF
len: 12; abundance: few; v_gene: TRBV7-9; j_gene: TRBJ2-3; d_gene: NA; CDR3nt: TGTGCCTCCGGGGGGCGCACAGATACGCAGTATTTT; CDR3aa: CASGGRTDTQYF
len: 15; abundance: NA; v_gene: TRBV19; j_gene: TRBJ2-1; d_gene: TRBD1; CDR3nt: TGTGCCAGTAGTATGAACGGACAGGGTAATAATGAGCAGTTCTTC; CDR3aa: CASSMNGQGNNEQFF
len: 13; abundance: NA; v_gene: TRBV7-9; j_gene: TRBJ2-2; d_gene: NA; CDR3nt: TGTGCCAGCAGATATACAGGGACCGGGGAGCTGTTTTTT; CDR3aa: CASRYTGTGELFF
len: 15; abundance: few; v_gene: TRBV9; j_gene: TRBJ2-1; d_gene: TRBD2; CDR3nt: TGTGCCAGCAGCCCCCCGGGACTAGCGGGGGGGGAGCAGTTCTTC; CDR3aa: CASSPPGLAGGEQFF
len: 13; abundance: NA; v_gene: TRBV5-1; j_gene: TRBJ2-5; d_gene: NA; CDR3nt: TGCGCCAGCAGCTCTGGCCGACAAGAGACCCAGTACTTC; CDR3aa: CASSSGRQETQYF
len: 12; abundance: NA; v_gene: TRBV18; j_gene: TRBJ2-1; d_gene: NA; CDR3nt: TGTGCCAGCTCCCCCGTCTACAATGAGCAGTTCTTC; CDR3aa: CASSPVYNEQFF
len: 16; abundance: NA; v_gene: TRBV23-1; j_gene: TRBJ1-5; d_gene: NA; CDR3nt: TGCGCCAGCAGTCAATTCACCGGGACAAACAATCAGCCCCAGCATTTT; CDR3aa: CASSQFTGTNNQPQHF
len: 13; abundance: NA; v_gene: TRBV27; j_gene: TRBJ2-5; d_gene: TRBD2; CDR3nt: TGTGCCAGCAGTTTAAACGGGGGGGAGACCCAGTACTTC; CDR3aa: CASSLNGGETQYF
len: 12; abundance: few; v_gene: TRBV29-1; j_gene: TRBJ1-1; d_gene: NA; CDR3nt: TGCAGCGTTGTGGGAGGCGTCACTGAAGCTTTCTTT; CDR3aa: CSVVGGVTEAFF
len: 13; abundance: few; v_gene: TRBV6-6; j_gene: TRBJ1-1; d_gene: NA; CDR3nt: TGTGCCAGCAGACGGGGAGGTGGGGCCGAAGCTTTCTTT; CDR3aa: CASRRGGGAEAFF
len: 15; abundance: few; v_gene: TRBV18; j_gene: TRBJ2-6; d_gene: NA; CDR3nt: TGTGCCAGCTCACCAAGCTACTCTGGGGCCAACGTCCTGACTTTC; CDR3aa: CASSPSYSGANVLTF
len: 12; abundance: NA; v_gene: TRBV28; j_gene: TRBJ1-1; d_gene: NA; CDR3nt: TGTGCCAGCAGTTTAGGGGGGGTCTCTGCTTTCTTT; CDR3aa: CASSLGGVSAFF
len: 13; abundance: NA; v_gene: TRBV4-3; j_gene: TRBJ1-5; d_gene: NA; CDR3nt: TGCGCCAGCAGCCAAGACTCGCGTCAGCCCCAGCATTTT; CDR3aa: CASSQDSRQPQHF
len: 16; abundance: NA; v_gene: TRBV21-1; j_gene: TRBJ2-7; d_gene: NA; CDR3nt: TGTGCCAGCCCCTGCAGACAGGCCGCCTCGGTGAACGAGCAGTACTTC; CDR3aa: CASPCRQAASVNEQYF
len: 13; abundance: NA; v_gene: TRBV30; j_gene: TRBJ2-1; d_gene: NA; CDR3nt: TGTGCCTGGCGTAATGAACACTACAATGAGCAGTTCTTC; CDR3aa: CAWRNEHYNEQFF
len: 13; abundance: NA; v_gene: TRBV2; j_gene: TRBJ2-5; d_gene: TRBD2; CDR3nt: TGTGCCAGCAGTGATAGCGGGAGGGAGACCCAGTACTTC; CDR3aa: CASSDSGRETQYF
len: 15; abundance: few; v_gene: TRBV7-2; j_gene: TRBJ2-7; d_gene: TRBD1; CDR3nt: TGTGCCAGCAGCTTCAAGGGACAGGGGGCGGGGGAGCAGTACTTC; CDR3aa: CASSFKGQGAGEQYF
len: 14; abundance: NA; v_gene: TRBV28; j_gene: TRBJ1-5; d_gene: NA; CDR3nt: TGTGCCAGCAGAAGACACGTCCCGGGACAGCCCCAGCATTTT; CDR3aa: CASRRHVPGQPQHF
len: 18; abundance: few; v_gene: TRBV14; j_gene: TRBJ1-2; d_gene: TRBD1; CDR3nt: TGTGCCAGCAGCCGCCGAGGGACAGGGACCTCCTATAACTATGGCTACACCTTC; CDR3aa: CASSRRGTGTSYNYGYTF
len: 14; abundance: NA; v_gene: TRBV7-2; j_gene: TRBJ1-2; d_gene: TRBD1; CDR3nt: TGTGCCAGCAGCTTTTTGACAGGGGGAAAGGGCTACACCTTC; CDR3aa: CASSFLTGGKGYTF
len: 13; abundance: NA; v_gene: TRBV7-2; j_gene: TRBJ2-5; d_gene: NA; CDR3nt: TGTGCCAGCAGCTTAGGAGTCCGCACGACCCAGTACTTC; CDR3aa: CASSLGVRTTQYF
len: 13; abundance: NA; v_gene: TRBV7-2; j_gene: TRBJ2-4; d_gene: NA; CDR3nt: TGTGCCAGCAGCCTCGGCAGGGGCGACATTCAGTACTTC; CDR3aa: CASSLGRGDIQYF
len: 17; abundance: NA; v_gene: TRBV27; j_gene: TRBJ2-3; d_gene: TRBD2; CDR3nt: TGTGCCAGCAGCTATCGCAGCGGGATGAGGGGCACAGATACGCAGTATTTT; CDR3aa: CASSYRSGMRGTDTQYF
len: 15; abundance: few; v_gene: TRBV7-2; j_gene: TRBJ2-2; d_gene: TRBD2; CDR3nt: TGTGCCAGCAGCTTCCTAGCGGGGGGCCCCGGGGAGCTGTTTTTT; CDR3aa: CASSFLAGGPGELFF
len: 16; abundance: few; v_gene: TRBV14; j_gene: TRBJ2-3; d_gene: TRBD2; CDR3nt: TGTGCCAGCAGCCGACCGGGACTAGCGGACACAGATACGCAGTATTTT; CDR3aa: CASSRPGLADTDTQYF
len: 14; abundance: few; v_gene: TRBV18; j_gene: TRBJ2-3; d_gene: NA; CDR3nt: TGTGCCAGCTCCCCCCCAGGGCCTCAAGATACGCAGTATTTT; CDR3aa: CASSPPGPQDTQYF
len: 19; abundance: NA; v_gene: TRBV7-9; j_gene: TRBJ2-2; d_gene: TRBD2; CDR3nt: TGTGCCAGCAGCTTTGGGGCTAGCGGGATATCCGAGAACACCGGGGAGCTGTTTTTT; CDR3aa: CASSFGASGISENTGELFF
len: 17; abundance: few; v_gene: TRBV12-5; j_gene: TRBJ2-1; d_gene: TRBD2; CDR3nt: TGTGCTAGTGGTCTACGACTAGCGGGAGGGCCCTACAATGAGCAGTTCTTC; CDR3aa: CASGLRLAGGPYNEQFF
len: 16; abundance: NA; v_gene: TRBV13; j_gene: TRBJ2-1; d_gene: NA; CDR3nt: TGTGCCAGCAGCTTCCGCGGGGTACTTTCTTGGAATGAGCAGTTCTTC; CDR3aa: CASSFRGVLSWNEQFF
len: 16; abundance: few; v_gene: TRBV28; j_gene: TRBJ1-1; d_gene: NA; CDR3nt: TGTGCCAGCAGTTTATATCGAGGAGGGACGATCCCTGAAGCTTTCTTT; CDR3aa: CASSLYRGGTIPEAFF
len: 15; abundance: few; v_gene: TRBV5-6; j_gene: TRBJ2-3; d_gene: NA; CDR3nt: TGTGCCAGCAGCTTGGAGTTACAGTACGCAGATACGCAGTATTTT; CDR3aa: CASSLELQYADTQYF
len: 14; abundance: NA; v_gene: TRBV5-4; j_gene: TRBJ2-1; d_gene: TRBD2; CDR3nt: TGTGCCAGCAGCTTCGGTTCCGGGGGGGCGGAGCAGTTCTTC; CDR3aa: CASSFGSGGAEQFF